A selection of T cell receptor beta chains follows, all from one sample in a study of blood T cell repertoires in COVID-19. Assay used: immunoSEQ multiplex PCR; TCRdb lists only in-frame clones, some missing. The table lists under 150,000 clones, around 76% of them singletons, with around 14% in the top ten. Sequencing was done on a sample of peripheral blood. The source of these receptors is a man older than 75 with acute or convalescent COVID-19. Each CDR3 is given with its conserved first and last residue. Fields, in order: clone size, J gene, V gene, D gene, CDR3 DNA, CDR3 protein. A D gene is named only where the DNA matches it firmly. Expanded clones are given a class, and other clones once, few, many or no size at all.

abundance: NA
j_gene: TRBJ1-6
v_gene: TRBV27
d_gene: NA
CDR3nt: TGTGCCAGCAGTTCGGAGTATAATTCACCCCTCCACTTT
CDR3aa: CASSSEYNSPLHF

abundance: NA
j_gene: TRBJ2-7
v_gene: TRBV29-1
d_gene: TRBD1
CDR3nt: TGCAGCGTTGGCCCCGGGACAGGGGGTCCCCTCGAGCAGTACTTC
CDR3aa: CSVGPGTGGPLEQYF

abundance: NA
j_gene: TRBJ2-7
v_gene: TRBV29-1
d_gene: NA
CDR3nt: TGCAGCGTGCGCGGGGCCGACGAGCAGTACTTC
CDR3aa: CSVRGADEQYF

abundance: NA
j_gene: TRBJ1-6
v_gene: TRBV4-2
d_gene: TRBD1
CDR3nt: TGTGCCAGCAGCCTCCGGGACAGGGGGCCTGATTCACCCCTCCACTTT
CDR3aa: CASSLRDRGPDSPLHF

abundance: NA
j_gene: TRBJ1-3
v_gene: TRBV28
d_gene: NA
CDR3nt: TGTGCCAGCAGTTGGCTGGACAAGGGACTCTCTGGAAACACCATATATTTT
CDR3aa: CASSWLDKGLSGNTIYF

abundance: once
j_gene: TRBJ1-6
v_gene: TRBV9
d_gene: NA
CDR3nt: TGTGCCAGCAGCGTAGGAGCGGGAAATTCACCCCTCCACTTT
CDR3aa: CASSVGAGNSPLHF

abundance: NA
j_gene: TRBJ2-2
v_gene: TRBV7-2
d_gene: NA
CDR3nt: TGTGCCAGCAGCCCCCAGGGCGGGGAGCTGTTTTTT
CDR3aa: CASSPQGGELFF

abundance: NA
j_gene: TRBJ1-4
v_gene: TRBV28
d_gene: NA
CDR3nt: TGTGCCAGCAGTCTAGTCTACAATGAAAAACTGTTTTTT
CDR3aa: CASSLVYNEKLFF

abundance: NA
j_gene: TRBJ1-2
v_gene: TRBV30
d_gene: TRBD1
CDR3nt: TGTGCCTGGAGTGACAGGGGCAGAAACACCTTC
CDR3aa: CAWSDRGRNTF

abundance: NA
j_gene: TRBJ1-6
v_gene: TRBV15
d_gene: NA
CDR3nt: TGTGCCACCAGCAGGGAGGGTTCCTATAATTCACCCCTCCACTTT
CDR3aa: CATSREGSYNSPLHF

abundance: NA
j_gene: TRBJ1-1
v_gene: TRBV5-4
d_gene: NA
CDR3nt: TGTGCCAGCAGCAGGGGAACAGGGACCCCTGAAGCTTTCTTT
CDR3aa: CASSRGTGTPEAFF

abundance: once
j_gene: TRBJ2-3
v_gene: TRBV20-1
d_gene: NA
CDR3nt: TGCAGTGCTAGTGACCGAGCGGGCGACACAGATACGCAGTATTTT
CDR3aa: CSASDRAGDTDTQYF

abundance: NA
j_gene: TRBJ2-2
v_gene: TRBV5-4
d_gene: NA
CDR3nt: TGTGCCAGCAGCTCCGCGGGGAAAACCGGGGAGCTGTTTTTT
CDR3aa: CASSSAGKTGELFF

abundance: few
j_gene: TRBJ2-1
v_gene: TRBV14
d_gene: TRBD2
CDR3nt: TGTGCCAGCAGCCAAGGGACTAGTTATGAGCAGTTCTTC
CDR3aa: CASSQGTSYEQFF

abundance: NA
j_gene: TRBJ1-5
v_gene: TRBV6-1
d_gene: NA
CDR3nt: TGTGCCAGCAGTGAACAACATAGCAATCAGCCCCAGCATTTT
CDR3aa: CASSEQHSNQPQHF

abundance: NA
j_gene: TRBJ1-1
v_gene: TRBV3-1/TRBV3-2
d_gene: TRBD1
CDR3nt: TGTGCCAGCAGCCTCAGGACAGGAATGAACACTGAAGCTTTCTTT
CDR3aa: CASSLRTGMNTEAFF

abundance: NA
j_gene: TRBJ2-7
v_gene: TRBV2
d_gene: TRBD2
CDR3nt: TGTGCCAGCAGTGAAGCCGGGGAGGGCTTCGAGCAGTACTTC
CDR3aa: CASSEAGEGFEQYF

abundance: NA
j_gene: TRBJ2-7
v_gene: TRBV20-1
d_gene: TRBD2
CDR3nt: TGCAGTGCTAGTCCCCCTTCGGGGGGAGCCACCTACGAGCAGTACTTC
CDR3aa: CSASPPSGGATYEQYF

abundance: few
j_gene: TRBJ2-7
v_gene: TRBV2
d_gene: NA
CDR3nt: TGTGCCAGCCTCCGCGACAGGCCATCCTACGAGCAGTACTTC
CDR3aa: CASLRDRPSYEQYF

abundance: NA
j_gene: TRBJ2-3
v_gene: TRBV5-4
d_gene: NA
CDR3nt: TGTGCCAGCAGCAACGCCGGGACTGGGCCGCAGTATTTT
CDR3aa: CASSNAGTGPQYF

abundance: NA
j_gene: TRBJ2-3
v_gene: TRBV2
d_gene: TRBD2
CDR3nt: TGTGCCAGCTCGATAGGACTAGCGGAATTCACAGATACGCAGTATTTT
CDR3aa: CASSIGLAEFTDTQYF

abundance: NA
j_gene: TRBJ1-3
v_gene: TRBV5-1
d_gene: TRBD1
CDR3nt: TGCGCCAGCAGCTCACAGGGGGATGGAAACACCATATATTTT
CDR3aa: CASSSQGDGNTIYF

abundance: few
j_gene: TRBJ2-2
v_gene: TRBV2
d_gene: NA
CDR3nt: TGTGCCAGCAGTGAAGGGGAGCTCACCGGGGAGCTGTTTTTT
CDR3aa: CASSEGELTGELFF

abundance: few
j_gene: TRBJ1-1
v_gene: TRBV5-6
d_gene: TRBD1
CDR3nt: TGTGCCAGCAGCCCGTACAGGGGATGGAACACTGAAGCTTTCTTT
CDR3aa: CASSPYRGWNTEAFF

abundance: NA
j_gene: TRBJ2-5
v_gene: TRBV24-1
d_gene: TRBD1
CDR3nt: TGTGCCACCAGTGTATCGGGACAGGGAGAAGAGGAGACCCAGTACTTC
CDR3aa: CATSVSGQGEEETQYF

abundance: once
j_gene: TRBJ2-7
v_gene: TRBV19
d_gene: TRBD1
CDR3nt: TGTGCCAGTAGGCCGGGACAGGGCTTGGGCGAGCAGTACTTC
CDR3aa: CASRPGQGLGEQYF

abundance: NA
j_gene: TRBJ1-2
v_gene: TRBV28
d_gene: NA
CDR3nt: TGTGCCAGCAGGACGACTCGGAACTATGGCTACACCTTC
CDR3aa: CASRTTRNYGYTF

abundance: once
j_gene: TRBJ1-4
v_gene: TRBV23-1
d_gene: TRBD1
CDR3nt: TGCGCCAGCAGTCTCTGCTCGGGGGACAGGGGCCGGGGTGAAAAACTGTTTTTT
CDR3aa: CASSLCSGDRGRGEKLFF

abundance: once
j_gene: TRBJ2-7
v_gene: TRBV5-4
d_gene: TRBD1
CDR3nt: TGTGCCAGCAGCTTCCCGGGACAGCGCACCTACGAGCAGTACTTC
CDR3aa: CASSFPGQRTYEQYF

abundance: NA
j_gene: TRBJ1-1
v_gene: TRBV7-2
d_gene: NA
CDR3nt: TGTGCCAGCAGCGCGACACTCATGAACACTGAAGCTTTCTTT
CDR3aa: CASSATLMNTEAFF

abundance: NA
j_gene: TRBJ1-4
v_gene: TRBV7-2
d_gene: TRBD1
CDR3nt: TGTGCCAGCAGCTTATGGTCAGGGGGCAATAATGAAAAACTGTTTTTT
CDR3aa: CASSLWSGGNNEKLFF

abundance: NA
j_gene: TRBJ2-7
v_gene: TRBV7-2
d_gene: NA
CDR3nt: TGTGCCAGCAGCTTAGGGCAGGGGTACTCCTACGAGCAGTACTTC
CDR3aa: CASSLGQGYSYEQYF

abundance: NA
j_gene: TRBJ2-3
v_gene: TRBV29-1
d_gene: NA
CDR3nt: TGCAGCGTTGATTTGAGTAGCGTTGGAGGGGCAGATACGCAGTATTTT
CDR3aa: CSVDLSSVGGADTQYF

abundance: NA
j_gene: TRBJ1-2
v_gene: TRBV29-1
d_gene: TRBD1
CDR3nt: TGCAGCGTGATGGGGACAGGGGGAAGTGGCTACACCTTC
CDR3aa: CSVMGTGGSGYTF

abundance: NA
j_gene: TRBJ1-2
v_gene: TRBV27
d_gene: NA
CDR3nt: TGTGCCAGCGCTGGGGGGGCTGGCTACACCTTC
CDR3aa: CASAGGAGYTF

abundance: NA
j_gene: TRBJ1-1
v_gene: TRBV9
d_gene: TRBD1
CDR3nt: TGTGCCAGCAGCGCACAGGGGGCGAAGATGAACACTGAAGCTTTCTTT
CDR3aa: CASSAQGAKMNTEAFF

abundance: NA
j_gene: TRBJ1-3
v_gene: TRBV5-6
d_gene: NA
CDR3nt: TGTGCCAGCAGTAAAGCGGGACTTACTGGAAACACCATATATTTT
CDR3aa: CASSKAGLTGNTIYF

abundance: NA
j_gene: TRBJ1-1
v_gene: TRBV15
d_gene: NA
CDR3nt: TGTGCCACCAGCAGAGATCTGTTGTTAGCTGAAGCTTTCTTT
CDR3aa: CATSRDLLLAEAFF

abundance: NA
j_gene: TRBJ2-5
v_gene: TRBV6-5
d_gene: NA
CDR3nt: TGTGCCAGCAGTTACGGGCAGGGTTTAGAGACCCAGTACTTC
CDR3aa: CASSYGQGLETQYF

abundance: NA
j_gene: TRBJ2-3
v_gene: TRBV5-1
d_gene: NA
CDR3nt: TGCGCCAGCAGCCCTCGGGACATCGCAGATACGCAGTATTTT
CDR3aa: CASSPRDIADTQYF

abundance: NA
j_gene: TRBJ2-1
v_gene: TRBV20-1
d_gene: TRBD2
CDR3nt: TGCAGTGCTAGTCCTAGCGGGATCTCCTACAATGAGCAGTTCTTC
CDR3aa: CSASPSGISYNEQFF

abundance: NA
j_gene: TRBJ1-1
v_gene: TRBV12-3/TRBV12-4
d_gene: NA
CDR3nt: TGTGCCAGCAGTTTATCTTTGAACACTGAAGCTTTCTTT
CDR3aa: CASSLSLNTEAFF

abundance: NA
j_gene: TRBJ1-3
v_gene: TRBV18
d_gene: TRBD1
CDR3nt: TGTGCCAGCTCACCCCGGACAGGGGACAACACCATATATTTT
CDR3aa: CASSPRTGDNTIYF

abundance: NA
j_gene: TRBJ1-5
v_gene: TRBV18
d_gene: NA
CDR3nt: TGTGCCAGCTCATCCACAGCGCCCAGGGGAGTCGCGCCCCAGCATTTT
CDR3aa: CASSSTAPRGVAPQHF

abundance: NA
j_gene: TRBJ2-7
v_gene: TRBV6-5
d_gene: NA
CDR3nt: TGTGCCAGCAGTACGAGGGACACCTCCTACGAGCAGTACTTC
CDR3aa: CASSTRDTSYEQYF

abundance: NA
j_gene: TRBJ1-5
v_gene: TRBV2
d_gene: TRBD1
CDR3nt: TGTGCCAGCAGGGGGCGGACAGGCCAGCCCCAGCATTTT
CDR3aa: CASRGRTGQPQHF

abundance: NA
j_gene: TRBJ2-1
v_gene: TRBV6-5
d_gene: NA
CDR3nt: TGTGCCAGCAGAATGCGGACAACATCCTACAATGAGCAGTTCTTC
CDR3aa: CASRMRTTSYNEQFF

abundance: NA
j_gene: TRBJ1-2
v_gene: TRBV7-8
d_gene: TRBD1
CDR3nt: TGTGCCAGCAGCTTAGGGGGACAGCAATCTAACTATGGCTACACCTTC
CDR3aa: CASSLGGQQSNYGYTF

abundance: NA
j_gene: TRBJ2-7
v_gene: TRBV29-1
d_gene: NA
CDR3nt: TGCAGCGTTGAAGATTCCCAGGGCGAGCAGTACTTC
CDR3aa: CSVEDSQGEQYF

abundance: few
j_gene: TRBJ2-2
v_gene: TRBV2
d_gene: NA
CDR3nt: TGTGCCAGCAGTGGACAGCAACTCAACACCGGGGAGCTGTTTTTT
CDR3aa: CASSGQQLNTGELFF

abundance: few
j_gene: TRBJ2-6
v_gene: TRBV28
d_gene: TRBD1
CDR3nt: TGTGCCAGCAGTTCGTCCGGGACAGGGGCTGGGGCCAACGTCCTGACTTTC
CDR3aa: CASSSSGTGAGANVLTF

abundance: NA
j_gene: TRBJ2-5
v_gene: TRBV12-3/TRBV12-4
d_gene: TRBD1
CDR3nt: TGTGCCACCCGAGGACAGGTCCAAGAGACCCAGTACTTC
CDR3aa: CATRGQVQETQYF